The clone carrying this T cell receptor (beta chain) was counted a few times. The source of the sample is a study of blood T cell repertoires in COVID-19. Overall study: Samples of COVID-19 (acute and convalescent) were obtained from the United States, Italy and Spain. Sources were T cells, B-cell-depleted T cells, or PBMCs; the material itself was cDNA or gDNA.

Original handling: Estimation of nucleated cell counts was performed using reference gene primer amplification. TCRdb's copy holds only in-frame clones and misses some; the assay was immunoSEQ multiplex PCR. That table furnishes V, J and clone size, whereas the DNA furnished D and trimming. The top ten clones hold over 2% of a sample with about 220,000 clones, more than 65% of them seen once. The sequence derives from a man in his forties who had recovered from COVID-19. Sequenced input: peripheral blood.

CDR3: CASSLAGAQVRGYTF. CDR3 in DNA: TGTGCCAGCAGCTTAGCGGGCGCACAGGTTCGCGGCTACACCTTC. The chain couples TRBV7-2 to TRBJ1-2; possible D gene TRBD1, 5 bases. The CDR3 contains 15 residues. Germline V gene lookup returns CDR1 SGHTA and CDR2 FQGNSA. V lost 0 bases, J lost 8 bases, and 16 bases lay in between.